Described below is a single TCR beta chain sequence and its context. This clone was counted at least ten times. The target of this receptor is not known. Qualities for individual bases were not recorded, and no much larger clone is one base off. This specimen belongs to a study of blood T cell repertoires in COVID-19 (dated by TCRdb to 2018 to 2021). Regarding the complete study: Samples covering the acute and convalescent phases of COVID-19 were provided by collaborators in the United States, Italy and Spain. Subjects who had been exposed to COVID-19, were actively infected with it, or had recovered from it provided the deeply sampled blood TCRbeta repertoires that made up the dataset. The samples were drawn from the first 160 participants of the ongoing ImmuneRACE study and from over a thousand subjects provided by 6 global collaborators. Where HLA class I and class II types were available, the types were taken from metadata supplied by the sample provider, not from assay-based typing. A de-identified subject ID, COVID-19 status, age in years and sex were almost always included in the sample metadata. The material from the prospective study consisted of cDNA or gDNA derived from T cells, B-cell-depleted T cells, or PBMCs. The repertoires were made available in a free public database intended to serve as a resource for research on the immune response to SARS-CoV-2.

Whole blood was collected in K2EDTA tubes by collaborating institutions according to the institutions' own protocols. For TCRbeta analysis, collaborators shipped samples in one of three forms: frozen whole blood, isolated PBMCs, or DNA extracted from either of those sample types. TCRbeta CDR3 regions were amplified from genomic DNA using the immunoSEQ Assay, a bias-controlled multiplex PCR. The authors processed their data as follows. The number of nucleated cells in each sample was estimated from the amplification of reference gene primers within the assay. Sequence reads were collapsed and filtered to measure the absolute abundance of every unique TCRbeta CDR3 rearrangement. Productive Simpson clonality was computed per sample as the square root of Simpson's diversity index over productive rearrangements. In its TCRdb copy, this immuneACCESS table keeps in-frame sequences only and misses some clones. Where compared with another copy, unresolved V genes explain less than half of these, and the others have no known cause. V and J calls and clone size are as listed in that table; D and trimming were resolved from the DNA. The sample records 120,000 or so clones, 79% of which are singletons. Together, the top ten hold about 39% of the sample.

On the study overall, not on this receptor specifically: How much clinical and demographic metadata was included differed by source and by participant, and the metadata was provided uncurated.

The junction carries 19 bases between V and J, which are trimmed by 4 bases and 5 bases respectively. The germline V gene sets CDR1 to SGDLS and CDR2 to YYNGEE. The CDR3 covers 15 residues, taking in both the cysteine and the phenylalanine. Of all the DNA, just the CDR3 is kept, 45 bases in frame from base 1. This receptor was taken from a man in his forties or fifties with active or convalescent COVID-19. Sequencing was carried out using peripheral blood. The sequence links TRBV9 to TRBJ2-7; TRBD1 could be the D gene, as 6 bases match. Here the CDR3 is given as CASSPEGDPSDEQYF. The sequence in DNA is TGTGCCAGCAGCCCCGAGGGGGATCCGAGCGACGAGCAGTACTTC.